What follows is one T cell receptor (beta chain) and its context. The data were obtained in a study of blood T cell repertoires in COVID-19. In the study overall: The study drew acute and convalescent COVID-19 samples from the United States, Italy and Spain. PBMCs, B-cell-depleted T cells, or T cells provided the cDNA or gDNA that made up the material.

V gave up 1 base and J gave up 1 base, with 20 bases separating them. CDR3 length: 19 amino acids. Germline V gene lookup returns CDR1 LGHNT and CDR2 FRNRAP. Original processing notes: Amplification from reference gene primers served as the basis for estimated nucleated cell counts. Produced via immunoSEQ multiplex PCR; TCRdb's table is partial and in-frame only. V and J calls and clone size are given by that table; D and trimming were obtained from the DNA. The sample has approximately 74,000 clones, approximately 90% seen once. The receptor was derived from a woman aged 55-70 years with active COVID-19. The genes are TRBV12-5 and TRBJ2-1, with D perhaps matching TRBD2 (6 bases). The sample comprised peripheral blood. This chain's CDR3 is CASGLGGRVVRESYNEQFF. CDR3 DNA sequence: TGTGCTAGTGGTTTGGGTGGTCGTGTCGTCCGGGAGTCCTACAATGAGCAGTTCTTC.